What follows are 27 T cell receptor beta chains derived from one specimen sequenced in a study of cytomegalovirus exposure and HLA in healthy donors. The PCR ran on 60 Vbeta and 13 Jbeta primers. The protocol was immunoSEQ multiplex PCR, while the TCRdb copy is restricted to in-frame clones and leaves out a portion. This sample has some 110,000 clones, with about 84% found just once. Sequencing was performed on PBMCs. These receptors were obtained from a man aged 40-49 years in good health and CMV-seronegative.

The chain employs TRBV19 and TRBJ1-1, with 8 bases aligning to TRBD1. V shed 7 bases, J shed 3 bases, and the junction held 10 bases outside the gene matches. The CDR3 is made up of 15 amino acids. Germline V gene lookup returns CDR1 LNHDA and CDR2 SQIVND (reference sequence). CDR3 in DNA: TGTGCCAGTAATAGACAGGGGTTAGGGGACACTGAAGCTTTCTTT. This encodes CASNRQGLGDTEAFF.

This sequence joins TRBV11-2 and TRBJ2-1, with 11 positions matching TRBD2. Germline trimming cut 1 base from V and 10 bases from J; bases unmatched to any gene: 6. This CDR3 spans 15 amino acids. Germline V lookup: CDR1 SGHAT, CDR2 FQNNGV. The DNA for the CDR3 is TGTGCCAGCAGCTTAGCTCCTAGCGGGGGGCCGGAGCAGTTCTTC. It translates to CASSLAPSGGPEQFF.

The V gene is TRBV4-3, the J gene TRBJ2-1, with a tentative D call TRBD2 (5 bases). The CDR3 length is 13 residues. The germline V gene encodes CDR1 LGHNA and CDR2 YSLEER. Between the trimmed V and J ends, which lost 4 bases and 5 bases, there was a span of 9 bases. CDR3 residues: CASSLTSNNEQFF. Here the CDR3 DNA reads TGCGCCAGCAGCCTTACTAGTAACAATGAGCAGTTCTTC.

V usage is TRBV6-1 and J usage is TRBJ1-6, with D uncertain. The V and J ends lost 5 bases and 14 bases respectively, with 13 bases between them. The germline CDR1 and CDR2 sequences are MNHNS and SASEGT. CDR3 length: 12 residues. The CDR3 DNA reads TGTGCCAGCAGTCCCCGACCGGGGACCCTCCACTTT. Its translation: CASSPRPGTLHF.

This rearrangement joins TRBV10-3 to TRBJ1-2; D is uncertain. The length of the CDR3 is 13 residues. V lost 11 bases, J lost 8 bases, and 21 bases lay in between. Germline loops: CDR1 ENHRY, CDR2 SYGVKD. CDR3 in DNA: TGTGCCTCCCAGGAGGGAATTCCGGGGGGCTACACCTTC. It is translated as CASQEGIPGGYTF.

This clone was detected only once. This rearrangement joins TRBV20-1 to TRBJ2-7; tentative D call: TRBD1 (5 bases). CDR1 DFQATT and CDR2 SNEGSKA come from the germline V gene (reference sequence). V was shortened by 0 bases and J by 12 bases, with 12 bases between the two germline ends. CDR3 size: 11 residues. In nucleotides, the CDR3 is TGCAGTGCTAGAGATGGCAGGGATCCGTACTTC. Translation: CSARDGRDPYF.

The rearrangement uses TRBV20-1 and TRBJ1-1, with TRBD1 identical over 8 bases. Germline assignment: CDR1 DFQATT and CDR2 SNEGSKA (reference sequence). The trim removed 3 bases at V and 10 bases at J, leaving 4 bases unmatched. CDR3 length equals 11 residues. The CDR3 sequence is CSASQGAGAFF. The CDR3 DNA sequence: TGCAGTGCTAGTCAGGGGGCGGGAGCTTTCTTT.

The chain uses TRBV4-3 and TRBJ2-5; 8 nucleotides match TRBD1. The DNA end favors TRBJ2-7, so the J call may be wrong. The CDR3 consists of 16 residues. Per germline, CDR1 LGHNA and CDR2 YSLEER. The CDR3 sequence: CASSQDLGTGAYEQYF. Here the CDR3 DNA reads TGCGCCAGCAGCCAAGATTTGGGGACAGGAGCCTACGAGCAGTACTTC.

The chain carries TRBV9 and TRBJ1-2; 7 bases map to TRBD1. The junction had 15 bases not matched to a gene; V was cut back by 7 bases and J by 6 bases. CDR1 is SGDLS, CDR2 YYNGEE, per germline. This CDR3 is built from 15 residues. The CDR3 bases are TGTGCCAGCGGTCGGGAGACAGGGTCGCCGAATGGCTACACCTTC. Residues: CASGRETGSPNGYTF.

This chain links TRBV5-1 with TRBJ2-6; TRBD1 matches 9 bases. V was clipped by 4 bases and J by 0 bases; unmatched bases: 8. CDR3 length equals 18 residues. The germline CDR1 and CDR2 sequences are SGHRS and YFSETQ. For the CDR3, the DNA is TGCGCCAGCAGCAGGGGACAGGGTAGCCTCTCTGGGGCCAACGTCCTGACTTTC. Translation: CASSRGQGSLSGANVLTF.

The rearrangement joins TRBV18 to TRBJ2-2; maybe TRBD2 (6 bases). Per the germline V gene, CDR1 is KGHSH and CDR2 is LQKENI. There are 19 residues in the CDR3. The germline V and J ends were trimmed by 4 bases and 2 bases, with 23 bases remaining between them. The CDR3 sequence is CASSQLILADTLNTGELFF. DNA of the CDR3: TGTGCCAGCTCACAACTCATTTTAGCGGACACCCTCAACACCGGGGAGCTGTTTTTT.

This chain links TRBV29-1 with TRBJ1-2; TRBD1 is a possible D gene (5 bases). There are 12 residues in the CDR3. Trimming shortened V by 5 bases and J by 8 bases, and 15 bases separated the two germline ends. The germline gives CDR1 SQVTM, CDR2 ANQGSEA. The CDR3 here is CSVPRAGKGYTF. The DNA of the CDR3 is TGCAGCGTTCCTAGGGCAGGGAAGGGCTACACCTTC. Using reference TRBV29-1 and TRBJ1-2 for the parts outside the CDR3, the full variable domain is SAVISQKPSRDICQRGTSLTIQCQVDSQVTMMFWYRQQPGQSLTLIATANQGSEATYESGFVIDKFPISRPNLTFSTLTVSNMSPEDSSIYLCSVPRAGKGYTFGSGTRLTVV.

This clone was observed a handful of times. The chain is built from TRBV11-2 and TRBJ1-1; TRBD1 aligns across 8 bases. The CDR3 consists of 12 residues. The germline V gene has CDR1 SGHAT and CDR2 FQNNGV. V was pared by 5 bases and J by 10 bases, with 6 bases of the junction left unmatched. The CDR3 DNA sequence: TGTGCCAGCAGCCCTCAGGGGGCGCGAGCTTTCTTT. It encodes CASSPQGARAFF.

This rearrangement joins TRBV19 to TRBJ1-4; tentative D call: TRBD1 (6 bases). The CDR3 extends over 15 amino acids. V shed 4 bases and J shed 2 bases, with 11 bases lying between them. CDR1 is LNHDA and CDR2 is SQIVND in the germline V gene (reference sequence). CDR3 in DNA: TGTGCCAGTAGTACGACAGGCGCGACTAATGAAAAACTGTTTTTT. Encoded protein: CASSTTGATNEKLFF.

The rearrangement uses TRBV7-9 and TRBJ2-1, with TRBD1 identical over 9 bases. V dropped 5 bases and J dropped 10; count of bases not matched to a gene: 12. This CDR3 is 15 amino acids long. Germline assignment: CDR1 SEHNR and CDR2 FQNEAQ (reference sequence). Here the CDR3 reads CASSTSGQGLREQFF. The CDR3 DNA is TGTGCCAGCAGCACGTCGGGACAGGGCCTTAGGGAGCAGTTCTTC. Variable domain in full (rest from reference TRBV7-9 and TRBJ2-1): DTGVSQNPRHKITKRGQNVTFRCDPISEHNRLYWYRQTLGQGPEFLTYFQNEAQLEKSRLLSDRFSAERPKGSFSTLEIQRTEQGDSAMYLCASSTSGQGLREQFFGPGTRLTVL.

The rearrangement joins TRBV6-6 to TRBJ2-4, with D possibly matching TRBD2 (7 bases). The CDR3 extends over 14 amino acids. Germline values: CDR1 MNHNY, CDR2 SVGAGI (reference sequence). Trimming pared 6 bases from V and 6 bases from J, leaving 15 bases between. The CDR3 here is CASSLEGGINIQYF. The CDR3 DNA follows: TGTGCCAGCAGCCTCGAGGGGGGGATAAACATTCAGTACTTC.

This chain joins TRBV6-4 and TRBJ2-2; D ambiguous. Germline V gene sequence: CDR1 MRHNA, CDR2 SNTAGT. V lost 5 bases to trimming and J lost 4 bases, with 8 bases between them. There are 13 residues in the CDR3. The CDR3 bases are TGTGCCAGCAGTTACGAGCTCACCGGGGAGCTGTTTTTT. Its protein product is CASSYELTGELFF.

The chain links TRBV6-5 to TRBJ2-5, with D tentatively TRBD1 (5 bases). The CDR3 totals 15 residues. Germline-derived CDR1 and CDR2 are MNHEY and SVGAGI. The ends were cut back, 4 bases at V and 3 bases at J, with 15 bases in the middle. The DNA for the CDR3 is TGTGCCAGCAGTTCCCCCAACAGGCGAGAAGAGACCCAGTACTTC. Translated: CASSSPNRREETQYF.

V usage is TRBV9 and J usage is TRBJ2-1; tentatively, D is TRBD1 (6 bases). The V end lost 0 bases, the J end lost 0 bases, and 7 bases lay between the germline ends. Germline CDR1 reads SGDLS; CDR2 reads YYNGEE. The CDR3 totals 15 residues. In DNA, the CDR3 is TGTGCCAGCAGCGTAGCACAGGGCTCCTACAATGAGCAGTTCTTC. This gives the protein CASSVAQGSYNEQFF. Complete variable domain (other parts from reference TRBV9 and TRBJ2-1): DSGVTQTPKHLITATGQRVTLRCSPRSGDLSVYWYQQSLDQGLQFLIQYYNGEERAKGNILERFSAQQFPDLHSELNLSSLELGDSALYFCASSVAQGSYNEQFFGPGTRLTVL.

The CDR3 nucleotides read TGTGCCAGCAGCTTGCGGGGGGGATACCCTCCAACTCGAAACACCATATATTTT. This encodes CASSLRGGYPPTRNTIYF. The V and J genes are TRBV5-4 and TRBJ1-3; TRBD1 might be the D (5 bases). The CDR3 runs 18 residues. Germline CDR1 reads SGHNT; CDR2 reads YYREEE (reference sequence). V was pared by 1 base and J by 5 bases, with 22 bases between.

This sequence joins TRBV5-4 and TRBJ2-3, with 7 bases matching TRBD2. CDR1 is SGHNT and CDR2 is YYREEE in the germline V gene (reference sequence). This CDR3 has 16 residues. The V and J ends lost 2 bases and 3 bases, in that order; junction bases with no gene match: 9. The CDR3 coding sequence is TGTGCCAGCAGCTTCCCGACACGGGGGGTTACAGATACGCAGTATTTT. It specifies CASSFPTRGVTDTQYF.

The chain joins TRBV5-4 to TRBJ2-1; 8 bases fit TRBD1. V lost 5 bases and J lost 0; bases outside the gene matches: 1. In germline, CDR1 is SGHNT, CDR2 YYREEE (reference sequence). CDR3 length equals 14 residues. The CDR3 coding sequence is TGTGCCAGCAGAGACAGGGGCTCCTACAATGAGCAGTTCTTC. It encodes CASRDRGSYNEQFF.

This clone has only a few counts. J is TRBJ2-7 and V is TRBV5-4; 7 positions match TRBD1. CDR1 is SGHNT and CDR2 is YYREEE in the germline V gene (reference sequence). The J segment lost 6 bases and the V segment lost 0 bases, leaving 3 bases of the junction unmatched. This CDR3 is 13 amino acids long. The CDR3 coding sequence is TGTGCCAGCAGCTTGGGACAGGGCGGCGAGCAGTACTTC. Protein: CASSLGQGGEQYF.

CDR3 residues: CASSREASGGTLYNEQFF. In DNA, the CDR3 is TGCGCCAGCAGCCGAGAGGCTAGCGGGGGGACTCTCTACAATGAGCAGTTCTTC. The V gene is TRBV5-1, the J gene TRBJ2-1, with 11 bases aligning to TRBD2. Per the germline V gene, CDR1 is SGHRS and CDR2 is YFSETQ. This CDR3 is 18 amino acids long. The V and J ends lost 4 bases and 3 bases, in that order; junction bases with no gene match: 12.

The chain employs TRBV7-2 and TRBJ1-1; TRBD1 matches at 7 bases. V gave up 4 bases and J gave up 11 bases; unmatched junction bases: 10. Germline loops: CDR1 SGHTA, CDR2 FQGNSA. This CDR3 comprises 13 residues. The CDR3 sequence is CASSSNRGQRAFF. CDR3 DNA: TGTGCCAGCAGCTCAAACAGGGGCCAAAGGGCTTTCTTT.

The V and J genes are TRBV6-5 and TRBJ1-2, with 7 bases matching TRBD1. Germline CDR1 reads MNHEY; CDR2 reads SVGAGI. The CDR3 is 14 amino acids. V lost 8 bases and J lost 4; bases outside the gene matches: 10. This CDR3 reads CASGEGGSTYGYTF. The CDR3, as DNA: TGTGCCAGCGGCGAAGGGGGCAGCACCTATGGCTACACCTTC.

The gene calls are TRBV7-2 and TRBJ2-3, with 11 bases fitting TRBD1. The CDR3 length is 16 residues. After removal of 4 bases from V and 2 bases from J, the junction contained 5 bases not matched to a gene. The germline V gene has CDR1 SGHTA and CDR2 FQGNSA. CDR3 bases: TGTGCCAGCAGCTCCGGACAGGGGGCTTTCACAGATACGCAGTATTTT. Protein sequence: CASSSGQGAFTDTQYF.